Listed below are T cell receptor beta chains from one sample, sequenced in a study of CD8 T cells in ankylosing spondylitis. TCRdb ran MiXCR on the 5' RACE reads and lists one entry per CDR3 protein. The sample holds under 250,000 distinct CDR3 sequences, over 8.5% seen once. Sequencing was done on a sample of blood, either unsorted or a sorted T cell fraction (not recorded which). These receptors were collected from a male donor with ankylosing spondylitis or in good health (not recorded which). CDR3s include the opening cysteine and the closing phenylalanine or tryptophan. D genes are given only for firm matches. Expanded clones are given a class, and other clones once, few, many or no size at all.

D	size	V	J	DNA	CDR3
-	-	TRBV12-3/TRBV12-4	TRBJ2-1	TGTGCCAGCAGCCCAACAGACGTAAATGAGCAGTTCTTC	CASSPTDVNEQFF
-	many	TRBV12-3/TRBV12-4	TRBJ1-2	TGTGCCAGCACCCTGGGGTTTCCAGGGTATGTTTATGGCTACACCTTC	CASTLGFPGYVYGYTF
-	few	TRBV4-2	TRBJ2-7	TGTGCCAGCAGCCAAGATTCGGACATCTACGAGCAGTACTTC	CASSQDSDIYEQYF
TRBD2	many	TRBV6-1	TRBJ2-1	TGTGCCAGCAGTGCTCTAGCGGGGGGGTACAATGAGCAGTTCTTC	CASSALAGGYNEQFF
TRBD2	few	TRBV11-2	TRBJ2-7	TGTGCCAGCAGCTTTAGTAGCGGGGGCCACTACGAGCAGTACTTC	CASSFSSGGHYEQYF
-	many	TRBV7-3	TRBJ1-1	TGTGCCAGCAGCTTAACCCGTGGAACTGAAGCTTTCTTT	CASSLTRGTEAFF
TRBD1	many	TRBV11-2	TRBJ1-5	TGCGCCAGCAGCTTGGACAGGGGTAATCAGCCCCAGCATTTT	CASSLDRGNQPQHF
-	-	TRBV5-1	TRBJ1-1	TGCGCCAGCGGAGGACAGCCCAACACTGAAGCTTTCTTT	CASGGQPNTEAFF
-	many	TRBV11-3	TRBJ2-3	TGTGCCAGCAGCCACACCCTCTCTCCGACAGGGCGGGAGCTTAGCACAGATACGCAGTATTTT	CASSHTLSPTGRELSTDTQYF
-	many	TRBV28	TRBJ2-5	TGTGCCAGCAGTCCCCACCAGACCCAGTACTTC	CASSPHQTQYF